The entry below gives a single T cell receptor (beta chain) sequence along with its context. The target of this receptor is not known. No base qualities exist here, and no much larger clone lies one base off it. This entry is derived from a study of cytomegalovirus exposure and HLA in healthy donors (dated by TCRdb to 2016 to 2017). Some background on the complete study: An earlier analysis of some 600 of the donors reported over 250 Gb of sequence data and 100 million to 120 million unique TCR beta sequences obtained from 180 million or so T cells. The number of donors typed differed by locus, with 629-630 for A, B, C, DRB1 and DQB1, approximately 500 for DQA1, 600 to 610 for DPA1, and some 440 for DPB1. In the later analysis, no new phenotypic data were used to find candidate immune exposures; instead, reliance was placed on TCR beta sequences and their occurrence across donors. An early release covering about 600 HLA-typed donors comprised about 300 gigabases of sequencing data and tens of millions of unique TCR sequences. Among around 400 genotyped donors of the cohort, an average of around 240,000 unique TCR beta nucleotide sequences were sequenced per donor, roughly 18% of them non-productive. In addition to the first cohort of 666 subjects, a separate validation cohort of around 110 different subjects was used. The aim of the study was to test whether cataloging public T cell receptors could identify signatures of past pathogen exposure. A later genetic analysis took genome-wide SNP genotypes for about three fifths of the 666 donors and used that subset as a discovery cohort. Using immunosequencing, the study profiled T cell repertoires from 666 subjects and related those repertoires to cytomegalovirus serostatus. All discovery cohort repertoires had been generated using a single sequencing platform. HLA typing included class I and class II loci at four-digit resolution. The genetic ancestry cluster associated with self-reported Caucasian donors included approximately 85% of the 300 to 450 genotyped donors. Donor age, sex, ethnicity and CMV serostatus were collected together with the repertoire data. High-throughput TCR immunosequencing, statistical association of individual TCRs with disease status, and machine learning were combined to predict cytomegalovirus infection status. A later analysis re-examined previously published TCR beta repertoires from roughly 720 donors and added high-resolution HLA genotyping to investigate patterns of TCR occurrence. To decide whether each TCR beta V gene segment behaved as functional or pseudogenic, an earlier analysis of some 600 of the donors relied on high-throughput TCR beta sequencing. A handful of DR-DQ haplotypes were handled as single units for association and clustering because linkage in the cohort was strong.

What the study reported, not specific to this receptor: Assigning TCR associations to individual alleles was difficult when HLA alleles, especially DR and DQ, strongly co-occurred. In an earlier analysis of around 600 of the donors, most TCR beta V segments appeared in productive rearrangements about 87% or about 30% of the time, broadly matching IMGT annotations. V-gene and J-gene trimming of TCR beta chains was associated with a missense DCLRE1C variant in a later genetic analysis, and the association was replicated in an independent cohort. Because HLA typing was unavailable for some donors at each locus, only the typed subset was used in association tests. In the study, approximately 160 TCR beta chains were listed as associated with cytomegalovirus. Linkage disequilibrium might explain the correlated functional status among segregating V segments, but an unknown experimental factor could not be ruled out. Presence/absence analyses assumed roughly uniform sequencing depth across donors, an assumption that may not hold. A later analysis found that HLA-associated TCR beta chains were more clonally expanded and had lower generation probabilities than equally common non-associated chains. Most CMV-associated TCR beta chains appeared to be HLA-restricted in a later analysis, and the HLA associations seemed to be driven largely by CMV exposure. In vitro tests confirmed that a few of the cytomegalovirus-associated TCR beta chains recognize cytomegalovirus antigens. The authors suggested that the approach could potentially be extended to other disease states and immunological phenotypes. According to a later analysis, TCR association rates differed among HLA loci, with DRB1 alleles showing the most associated TCRs and HLA-C alleles showing the fewest. A later analysis reported that several top co-occurrence clusters appeared linked to parvovirus B19, influenza, CMV and Epstein-Barr virus. Some IMGT-functional V segments, including TRBV6-2 and TRBV6-3, could not be distinguished by the 87-base-pair reads and were therefore excluded. Across donors, most TCR sequences were observed very rarely, whereas some public TCRs were present in many individuals. In a later genetic analysis, fewer N-insertions in productive TCRs were reported among donors in an Asian-associated ancestry cluster than the approximately 670-donor mean. A cluster of highly shared sequence variants was judged likely to represent a technical artifact of the sequencing pipeline. The classifier was reported to diagnose cytomegalovirus status with high specificity and sensitivity in both the original cohort and the validation cohort. For the cohort, immune exposure information was limited to CMV serostatus. A further reported finding was that TCR beta sequences accurately predicted the HLA-A and HLA-B alleles for most subjects in the first cohort. Specific HLA alleles were associated with around 18,000 TCR beta sequences at a false discovery rate of 0.05 in a later analysis. In this cohort, only TCR beta chains were sequenced, and detectable features were limited by the absence of alpha or paired-chain data. Because counts were too low, approximately 18 rarely observed V segments, including chromosome 9 orphons, were excluded from the earlier analysis of 587 of the donors.

Receptor amplification or capture employed the immunoSEQ multiplex PCR assay. For the multiplex PCR, a mixture combining 60 forward primers for TCR Vbeta segments and 13 reverse primers for TCR Jbeta segments was used. The CDR3 region of rearranged TCR beta genes was amplified from genomic DNA with a multiplex PCR assay. The amplified TCR beta libraries were sequenced on the Illumina HiSeq System as 87-base-pair reads. The study's processing was this. In a later analysis, tens of millions of unique TCR beta chains were counted across the roughly 700 repertoires, and around 10 million of these chains were shared by at least two donors. To remove PCR and sequencing errors, raw reads were error-corrected and collapsed into unique sequences using a nearest-neighbor algorithm that merged closely related sequences. Alignment of CDR3 sequences to IMGT reference sequences was used to assign V, D and J gene segments. For a sequence to be retained, at least a six-nucleotide match to both a V gene segment and a J gene segment was required. Rearrangements were classified as productive when the CDR3 lacked stop codons and remained in frame with V and J, and all other rearrangements were classified as non-productive. Following IMGT convention, CDR3 was defined as the stretch from the second conserved V-encoded cysteine up to the conserved J-encoded phenylalanine. The earlier analysis of 587 of the donors excluded any sequence lacking an unambiguous match to a single V gene segment. In an earlier analysis of more than 500 of the donors, a V segment was called functional when productive rearrangements were above 56.7%, and segregating when the standard deviation between donors exceeded 5%. A statistical classification framework was built for diagnosing cytomegalovirus status from the catalog of TCR beta chain sequences. In a later analysis, TCR nucleotide sequences were compared against IMGT/GENE-DB human TR gene sequences so that V and J genes could be assigned. In a later analysis, CDR3 sequences and most-parsimonious VDJ recombination scenarios were assigned using the TCRdist pipeline. In a later analysis, each TCR beta chain was defined by its CDR3 amino acid sequence together with its V-gene family, and reads without a unique V-gene family were excluded. To address suspected cross-contamination and a sequencing artifact, a later analysis removed around 590 highly shared, low-generation-probability nucleotide sequences. In a later analysis, a clonal expansion index was calculated for each public chain from normalized within-repertoire ranks of inferred template counts. Generation probabilities in a later analysis came from a VDJ recombination model fitted to out-of-frame rearrangements, and those results were checked against IGoR. In a later analysis, hypergeometric tests were used to score TCR-TCR, TCR-HLA and TCR-CMV co-occurrence, with a repertoire-size bias correction applied to TCR pairs. In a later analysis, false discovery rates were estimated by permuting HLA or CMV assignments 20 times. A later analysis grouped co-occurring TCRs with DBSCAN, adding TCRdist sequence similarity when clustering within HLA-allele-positive subsets. Repertoires with fewer than 30,000 or more than 120,000 public chains were left out of co-occurrence clustering, as were about 5 repertoires with anomalous nucleotide sharing. The table comes from immuneACCESS by way of TCRdb, which keeps in-frame sequences with V and J called. Part of the clones is missing from these tables; in studies checked, under half for an unresolved V gene and the rest for unknown reasons. V, J and clone size were drawn from that table, and D and trimming were deduced from the DNA. This sample is represented by approximately 170,000 clones; 65% to 85% of them were singletons. Around 7% of the sample is in the top ten clones.

Here V drops 2 bases and J drops 3 bases, and the junction holds 7 bases not matched to any gene. The CDR3, cysteine through phenylalanine, is 15 amino acids long. Only the CDR3 DNA stays, 45 bases, in frame from base 1. CDR1 and CDR2 are read off the germline V gene as SGDLS and YYNGEE. The cohort comprised around 700 healthy bone marrow donors. All cohort members were sampled while nominally healthy, although unrecorded immune exposures were likely present. The donor was CMV seropositive and was included in the group of 250 to 300 seropositive cohort members. Every donor gave a peripheral blood sample, and the peripheral blood mononuclear cells from that sample were used for TCR beta sequencing. The Qiagen DNeasy Blood Extraction Kit was used to extract genomic DNA from the blood cell samples.

Source material: PBMCs. This TCR was sampled from a middle-aged woman in good health and CMV-seropositive. The V and J genes are TRBV9 and TRBJ2-7; 8 bases in the middle match TRBD2. The sequence in DNA is TGTGCCAGCAGCGTTGGACTAGCCGAAGACTACGAGCAGTACTTC. This is translated as CASSVGLAEDYEQYF.